One and the same sample provided the 16 T cell receptor beta chains below, sequenced in a study of blood T cell repertoires in COVID-19 (TCRdb year 2020). Library preparation employed the immunoSEQ multiplex PCR assay. TCRdb took this table from immuneACCESS and kept in-frame rearrangements with V and J called. Such tables lack part of the clones; where checked against another copy, unresolved V genes explain under half of the gap, and the rest is unexplained. The table for this sample lists some 35,000 clones; 80% to 90% of them were counted only once. In total, the top ten clones hold 11% to 15% of the sample. The sequencing input was peripheral blood. The receptors derive from a man aged 55-75 years with active COVID-19.

This chain links TRBV5-1 with TRBJ1-2; 7 nucleotides line up with TRBD1. The CDR3 runs 15 residues. The germline V gene encodes CDR1 SGHRS and CDR2 YFSETQ. V was clipped by 0 bases and J by 7 bases; unmatched bases: 9. CDR3 in DNA: TGCGCCAGCAGCTTGGTAGGGGGCCGAGGGAGTGGCTACACCTTC. This translates into CASSLVGGRGSGYTF.

The chain links TRBV7-9 to TRBJ2-7; D may be TRBD1 (5 bases). Germline V gene lookup returns CDR1 SEHNR and CDR2 FQNEAQ (reference sequence). With 3 bases removed from V and 2 bases from J, the gap between germline ends came to 11 bases. This CDR3 spans 14 amino acids. CDR3 region: CASSFIRQPYEQYF. Here the CDR3 DNA reads TGTGCCAGCAGCTTCATTAGACAGCCCTACGAGCAGTACTTC.

This sequence joins TRBV11-3 and TRBJ2-2; no clear D gene. This CDR3 is built from 17 residues. Germline loops: CDR1 SGHNT, CDR2 YENEEA. Trimming pared 2 bases from V and 1 base from J, leaving 14 bases between. The CDR3: CASSLTQWSRNTGELFF. In DNA form, the CDR3 reads TGTGCCAGCAGCTTAACCCAGTGGAGCAGGAACACCGGGGAGCTGTTTTTT.

Written as DNA, the CDR3 is TGTGCCAGCAGCCCCGCCGGGACAGGGGGTGGGGAGTACTTC. Protein: CASSPAGTGGGEYF. The chain recombines TRBV5-6 with TRBJ2-7, with 11 bases aligning to TRBD1. The CDR3 totals 14 residues. V lost 4 bases, J lost 11 bases, and 11 bases stayed unmatched. CDR1 is SGHDT and CDR2 is YYEEEE in the germline V gene.

The chain joins TRBV3-1 (or the pseudogene TRBV3-2) to TRBJ1-4; D possibly corresponds to TRBD1 (5 bases). Trimming removed 4 bases at V and 8 bases at J, with 17 bases between. Germline values: CDR1 LGHDT, CDR2 YNNKEL (reference sequence). The length of the CDR3 is 15 residues. The CDR3 DNA is TGTGCCAGCAGCCCCGGTGGGCAGGGCGAGGAAAAACTGTTTTTT. Translating it yields CASSPGGQGEEKLFF.

V and J are TRBV5-8 and TRBJ2-5, with TRBD1 matching 9 bases. V lost 4 bases and J lost 2; bases outside the gene matches: 6. This CDR3 spans 15 amino acids. Looked up from germline, CDR1 is SGHTS and CDR2 is YDEGEE. The CDR3 DNA reads as TGTGCCAGCAGCCCAGGGACAGGGCAACAAGAGACCCAGTACTTC. Protein product: CASSPGTGQQETQYF.

The chain carries TRBV10-3 and TRBJ2-7; 16 positions agree with TRBD2. The J segment lost 6 bases and the V segment lost 3 bases, leaving 11 bases of the junction unmatched. Germline CDR1 is ENHRY and CDR2 is SYGVKD. The CDR3 consists of 18 residues. CDR3 DNA: TGTGCCATCAGTGATGGCGGGGGACTAGCGGGAGGGCCGGGCGAGCAGTACTTC. As protein: CAISDGGGLAGGPGEQYF.

The rearrangement joins TRBV27 to TRBJ2-5; possibly TRBD1 for D (5 bases). The V gene lost 6 bases and the J gene lost 1 base, with 12 bases spanning the gap. Germline CDR1 and CDR2: MNHEY and SMNVEV (reference sequence). The CDR3 length is 14 residues. CDR3 loop: CASSRGHLQETQYF. The CDR3 coding sequence is TGTGCCAGCAGCAGAGGACACCTCCAAGAGACCCAGTACTTC.

V is TRBV5-5 and J is TRBJ2-7; D is perhaps TRBD2 (5 bases). Germline CDR1 and CDR2: SGHKS and YYEKEE (reference sequence). This CDR3 contains 15 residues. V lost 5 bases and J 1 base, leaving 16 bases between the germline ends. The CDR3: CASRVADGISYEQYF. The CDR3 DNA follows: TGTGCCAGCAGAGTTGCGGACGGGATTTCCTACGAGCAGTACTTC.

The chain couples TRBV10-3 to TRBJ2-7; no clear D. V lost 8 bases and J lost 4, with 21 bases in between. Germline-derived CDR1 and CDR2 are ENHRY and SYGVKD. This CDR3 is 15 amino acids long. The DNA for the CDR3 is TGTGCCATCCAAATAAGCGTCCCTCTGACTTACGAGCAGTACTTC. This codes for CAIQISVPLTYEQYF.

This rearrangement joins TRBV10-3 to TRBJ1-3; no clear D gene. Trimming took off 0 bases at V and 2 bases at J, with 5 bases between the two ends. This CDR3 is built from 14 residues. From germline, CDR1 is ENHRY and CDR2 SYGVKD. DNA for the CDR3: TGTGCCATCAGTGAGTCAACAACTGGAAACACCATATATTTT. Protein: CAISESTTGNTIYF.

The chain couples TRBV19 to TRBJ2-1, with TRBD1 matching over 7 bases. Germline V gene lookup returns CDR1 LNHDA and CDR2 SQIVND (reference sequence). The length of the CDR3 is 15 residues. V dropped 7 bases and J dropped 5; count of bases not matched to a gene: 11. CDR3 sequence (DNA): TGTGCCAGTAATCACCGGGACAGCGCGAACAATGAGCAGTTCTTC. It yields the protein CASNHRDSANNEQFF.

This clone was seen once. The genes are TRBV19 and TRBJ1-6; D might be TRBD1 (6 bases). Germline CDR1 reads LNHDA; CDR2 reads SQIVND (reference sequence). V dropped 1 base and J dropped 7 bases, with 17 bases sitting between them. The CDR3 runs to 17 residues. The CDR3 nucleotides are TGTGCCAGTAGTATAGGATCCCGCAGGGGCCTGAATTCACCCCTCCACTTT. Protein product: CASSIGSRRGLNSPLHF.

This clone appeared a few times. The chain joins TRBV30 to TRBJ1-2; 8 bases map to TRBD1. CDR1 is GTSNPN, CDR2 SVGIG, per germline (reference sequence). The V and J ends lost 2 bases and 4 bases, in that order; junction bases with no gene match: 3. The CDR3 sequence is 13 residues long. The CDR3 DNA reads as TGTGCCTGGAGTCAGGACAGGGCCTATGGCTACACCTTC. Protein product: CAWSQDRAYGYTF.

This chain joins TRBV12-3 or TRBV12-4 and TRBJ2-3, with D unclear. The CDR3 contains 12 residues. V gave up 1 base and J gave up 10 bases, with 9 bases separating them. The CDR3 sequence is CASSLDGRAQYF. For the CDR3, the DNA is TGTGCCAGCAGTTTAGACGGTCGGGCGCAGTATTTT.

V is TRBV2 and J is TRBJ2-1; 12 bases align to TRBD1. There are 16 residues in the CDR3. Germline lookup yields CDR1 SNHLY and CDR2 FYNNEI. The trim removed 5 bases at V and 7 bases at J, leaving 9 bases unmatched. The DNA of the CDR3 is TGTGCCAGCAGTTACCCCGGGACAGGGGGCAAGAATGAGCAGTTCTTC. It specifies CASSYPGTGGKNEQFF.